Here is one T cell receptor (beta chain) with its context. The antigen this receptor binds is unknown. No base quality values were provided; no much bigger clone lies one nucleotide off. The protocol used for the library was 5' RACE. Sequencing instrument: Illumina HiSeq 2000. Template switching added a universal primer binding site, and the final cDNA carried a unique molecular identifier that allowed TCR cDNA molecules to be counted accurately. Specific primers in the conserved constant-segment region were used to synthesize first-strand cDNA for TCR alpha and beta chains. Each cDNA library was double barcoded, with a SMART-Mk sample barcode plus Illumina barcodes, to control for contamination. TruSeq adapter sequences and Illumina sample barcodes were added in two successive PCR steps. The TCR alpha and beta cDNA libraries were sequenced on the Illumina HiSeq platform using custom primers. As for the authors' bioinformatics: Raw reads were processed with MiGEC to extract unique molecular identifiers, and MiXCR was used to determine CDR3 positions. For each individual, recombination models were inferred using an EM algorithm with the repgenHMM and IGoR tools. Shared clonotypes were analyzed with the tcR package in R, and sharing was normalized by the product of cloneset sizes. To study raw recombination free of thymic and clonal selection effects, out-of-frame nonproductive sequences were analyzed. In-frame beta chains were kept once TCRdb had trimmed the public reads at Q25 with fastp and called clones with MiXCR. Rows are unified per CDR3 protein, each entry keeping the most common DNA and genes. The authors' filters were not applied to this entry. The sample table shows more than 200,000 distinct CDR3 sequences, and around 9.6% are seen once. Clones ranked in the top ten supply 5% to 6.5% of the sample.

CDR3 length: 15 amino acids, cysteine to phenylalanine. This entry keeps only the CDR3 DNA: 45 bases, framed from base 1. V and J are truncated by 5 bases and 5 bases respectively, leaving an intervening sequence of 19 bases. CDR1 and CDR2, per the germline V gene, are SGHVS and FQNEAQ. This specimen belongs to a study of identical twins (dated by TCRdb to between 2015 and 2016). Turning to the overall study: To test whether fetal clonotypes persist, this study deep-sequenced TCR alpha and beta repertoires from monozygotic twins, from unrelated adults of various ages, and from cord blood. To rule out contamination, replicate twin experiments were performed at different times with different library preparation protocols.

All donors were healthy Caucasians. Using Miltenyi CD45RO+ enrichment and human naive T-cell isolation kits, memory (CD45RO+) and naive T cells were isolated from PBMC. On the study overall, not on this receptor specifically: Because the same donors could not be followed over many years, the conclusions depended on cross-sectional statistical analysis. Abundant cord blood beta clonotypes carried fewer insertions; young adult naive repertoires showed a weaker similar trend, while memory repertoires showed none. Excess twin sharing in beta out-of-frame sequences was weaker because fewer shared sequences lowered the signal-to-noise ratio. Zero-insertion analyses could be partly confounded by invariant T cells such as MAIT and iNKT, although diverse VJ usage argued against such confounding for most clonotypes. In monozygotic twins, recombination models systematically underestimated out-of-frame TCR alpha sharing, but the models matched the sharing seen between unrelated individuals. Compared with coincidental sharing between unrelated individuals, an excess of low generation-probability sequences was observed among out-of-frame TCR alpha sequences shared between twins.

The rearrangement joined TRBV7-8 to TRBJ2-7; the D region may be TRBD1 or TRBD2, each matching 7 bases equally. This sequence originates from a woman aged 18-29 years in good health. The sequenced material came from memory (CD45RO+) T cells sorted from blood. Read against the paper, the sample's cell subset or site label means: CD45RO+ enriched T cells. CDR3 sequence: CASSTPQGGFHEQYF. The nucleotide sequence reads TGTGCCAGCAGCACACCGCAGGGGGGGTTCCACGAGCAGTACTTC.